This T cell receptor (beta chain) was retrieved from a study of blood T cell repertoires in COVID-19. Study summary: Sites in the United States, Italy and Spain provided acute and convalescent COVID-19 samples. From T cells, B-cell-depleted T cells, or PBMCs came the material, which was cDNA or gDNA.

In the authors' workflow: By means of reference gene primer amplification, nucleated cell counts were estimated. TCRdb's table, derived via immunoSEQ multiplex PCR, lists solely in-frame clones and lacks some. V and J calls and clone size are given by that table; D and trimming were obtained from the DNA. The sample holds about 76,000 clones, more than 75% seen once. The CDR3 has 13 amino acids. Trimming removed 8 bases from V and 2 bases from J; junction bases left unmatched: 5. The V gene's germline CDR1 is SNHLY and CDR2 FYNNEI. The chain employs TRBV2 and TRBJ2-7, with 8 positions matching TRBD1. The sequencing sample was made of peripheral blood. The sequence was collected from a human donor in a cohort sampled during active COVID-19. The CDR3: CASRGTGTYEQYF. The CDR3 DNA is TGTGCCAGCCGGGGGACAGGCACCTACGAGCAGTACTTC.